This note documents a single T cell receptor (beta chain) sequence. The antigen remains unidentified. The sample has other DNA sequences that encode this CDR3 too. Vbeta (60) and Jbeta (13) primers were used in the PCR. Profiled with immunoSEQ multiplex PCR; TCRdb holds only in-frame clones, not every one. The sample holds fewer than 250,000 clones, approximately 82% seen once. This record comes from a study of cytomegalovirus exposure and HLA in healthy donors. Study-wide background: Earlier findings included 117 million unique TCR beta sequences obtained from roughly 200 million T cells.

This CDR3 spans 16 amino acids. From germline, CDR1 is KGHSH and CDR2 LQKENI. Trimming removed 2 bases from V and 5 bases from J, with 18 bases in between. Findings of the study overall: TCR beta chains associated with HLA were, in a later analysis, more clonally expanded than equally common others. In a later analysis, at a false discovery rate of 0.05, roughly 18,000 TCR beta sequences were associated with HLA alleles. Available immune exposure information covered CMV serostatus only.

The sequenced sample consisted of PBMCs. The TCR sequence derives from a man between 18 and 35 years old in good health and CMV-seronegative. V is TRBV18 and J is TRBJ1-1, with D maybe TRBD1 (6 bases). CDR3 nucleotides: TGTGCCAGCTCACCAACCCCGGGACAAAGGAGGACTGAAGCTTTCTTT. Its protein product is CASSPTPGQRRTEAFF. Complete variable domain (other parts from reference TRBV18 and TRBJ1-1): NAGVMQNPRHLVRRRGQEARLRCSPMKGHSHVYWYRQLPEEGLKFMVYLQKENIIDESGMPKERFSAEFPKEGPSILRIQQVVRGDSAAYFCASSPTPGQRRTEAFFGQGTRLTVV.